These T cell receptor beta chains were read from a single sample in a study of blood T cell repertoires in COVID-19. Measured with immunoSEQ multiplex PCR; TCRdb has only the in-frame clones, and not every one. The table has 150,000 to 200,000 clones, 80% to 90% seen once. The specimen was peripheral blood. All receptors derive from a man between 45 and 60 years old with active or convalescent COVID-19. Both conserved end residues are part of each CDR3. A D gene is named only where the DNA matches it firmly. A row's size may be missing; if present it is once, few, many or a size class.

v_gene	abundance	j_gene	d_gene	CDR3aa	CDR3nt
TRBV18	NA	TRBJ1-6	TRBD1	CASSPRQGNSPLHF	TGTGCCAGCTCACCGAGACAGGGCAATTCACCCCTCCACTTT
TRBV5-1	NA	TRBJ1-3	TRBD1	CASSLGTGVGNTIYF	TGCGCCAGCAGCTTAGGTACAGGGGTTGGAAACACCATATATTTT
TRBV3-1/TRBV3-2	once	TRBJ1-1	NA	CASSQDAREAFF	TGTGCCAGCAGCCAAGACGCCAGGGAAGCTTTCTTT
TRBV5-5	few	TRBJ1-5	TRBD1	CASSFGDSVNQPQHF	TGTGCCAGCAGCTTTGGGGACAGTGTCAATCAGCCCCAGCATTTT
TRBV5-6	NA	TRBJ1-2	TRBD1	CASSFGSRDRGDQNYGYTF	TGTGCCAGCAGCTTTGGGTCCCGGGACAGGGGGGATCAAAACTATGGCTACACCTTC
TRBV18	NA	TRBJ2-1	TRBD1	CASSPPKGTGLDEQFF	TGTGCCAGCTCACCCCCCAAGGGGACAGGGTTAGATGAGCAGTTCTTC
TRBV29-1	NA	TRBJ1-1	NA	CSGGGGLNTEAFF	TGCAGCGGCGGTGGTGGCCTCAACACTGAAGCTTTCTTT
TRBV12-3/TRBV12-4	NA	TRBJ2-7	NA	CASSRRANEQYF	TGTGCCAGCAGTCGCAGGGCTAACGAGCAGTACTTC
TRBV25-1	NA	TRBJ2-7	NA	CASSPLTTPNEQYF	TGTGCCAGCAGCCCCTTGACAACCCCTAACGAGCAGTACTTC
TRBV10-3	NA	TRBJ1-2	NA	CAISDELLAYGYTF	TGTGCCATCAGTGACGAGCTCCTAGCATATGGCTACACCTTC
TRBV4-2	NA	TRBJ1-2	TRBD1	CASSTGRDRWGYTF	TGTGCCAGCAGCACTGGCCGGGACAGATGGGGCTACACCTTC
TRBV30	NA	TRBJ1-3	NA	CAWSEDSGNTIYF	TGTGCCTGGAGTGAGGACAGCGGAAACACCATATATTTT
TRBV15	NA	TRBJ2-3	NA	CATSRDLNTQYF	TGTGCCACCAGCAGAGATCTTAATACGCAGTATTTT
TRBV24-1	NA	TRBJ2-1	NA	CATSDDRLSSYNEQFF	TGTGCCACCAGTGACGACAGGCTAAGCTCCTACAATGAGCAGTTCTTC
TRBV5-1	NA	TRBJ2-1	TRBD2	CASRPGTSSYNEQFF	TGCGCCAGCAGACCCGGGACTAGCTCCTACAATGAGCAGTTCTTC
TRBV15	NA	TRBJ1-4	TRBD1	CATSRPGTGSEKLFF	TGTGCCACCAGCAGACCCGGGACAGGGAGTGAAAAACTGTTTTTT
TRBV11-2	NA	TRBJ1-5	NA	CASSLGGVGNNQPQHF	TGTGCCAGCAGCTTGGGGGGTGTAGGAAACAATCAGCCCCAGCATTTT
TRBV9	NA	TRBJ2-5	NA	CASSVGASETQYF	TGTGCCAGCAGCGTAGGCGCGTCAGAGACCCAGTACTTC
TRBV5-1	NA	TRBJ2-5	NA	CASSTGTGETQYF	TGCGCCAGCAGCACAGGGACGGGAGAGACCCAGTACTTC
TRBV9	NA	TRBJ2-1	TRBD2	CASSVSGRATEEQFF	TGTGCCAGCAGCGTCAGCGGGAGGGCCACTGAAGAGCAGTTCTTC
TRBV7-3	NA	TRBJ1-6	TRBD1	CASSPTGVKDSPLHF	TGTGCCAGCAGCCCGACAGGGGTAAAGGATTCACCCCTCCACTTT
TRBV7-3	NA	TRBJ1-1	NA	CASSLGAGMNTEAFF	TGTGCCAGCAGCTTAGGGGCAGGTATGAACACTGAAGCTTTCTTT
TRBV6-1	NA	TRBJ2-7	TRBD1	CASNGQDSYEQYF	TGTGCCAGCAATGGACAGGATTCCTACGAGCAGTACTTC